This T cell receptor (beta chain) was identified during a study of blood T cell repertoires in COVID-19. On the study more broadly: T cells, B-cell-depleted T cells, or PBMCs provided the cDNA or gDNA that served as material.

Here immunoSEQ multiplex PCR was the method, and the copy in TCRdb shows in-frame clones only, minus some. The sample records fewer than 350,000 clones, 88% being singletons. Grouping used clinical history reported by participants in a survey and questionnaire. This clone was recorded once. Trimming removed 0 bases from V and 2 bases from J; junction bases left unmatched: 1. The CDR3 consists of 14 residues. CDR1 is SGHNT, CDR2 YYREEE, per germline (reference sequence). This chain links TRBV5-4 with TRBJ2-7; 8 bases are a match to TRBD1. The clonotype was recovered from a woman aged 60-75 years in a cohort exposed to, infected with or recovered from COVID-19 (not recorded which). The sequencing input was PBMCs or T cells enriched from blood (not recorded which). For the CDR3, the DNA is TGTGCCAGCAGCTTGGCACAGGGGGCCTACGAGCAGTACTTC. Protein: CASSLAQGAYEQYF.